The 19 T cell receptor beta chains listed next were all sequenced from one sample in a study of cytomegalovirus exposure and HLA in healthy donors. A multiplex PCR was run with 60 Vbeta primers and 13 Jbeta primers. Using immunoSEQ multiplex PCR, the repertoire was profiled, and TCRdb retains in-frame clones only, with some absent. The table shows 150,000 or so clones, with around 79% occurring only once. The sequencing input was PBMCs. These receptors were taken from a middle-aged woman in good health and CMV-seropositive.

The chain uses TRBV5-1 and TRBJ2-5; D is ambiguous. Trimming cost V 0 bases and J 2 bases, with 11 bases left between them. From germline, CDR1 is SGHRS and CDR2 YFSETQ. This CDR3 has 15 amino acids. This CDR3 reads CASSLGPTTQETQYF. CDR3 bases: TGCGCCAGCAGCTTGGGACCTACTACACAAGAGACCCAGTACTTC.

The gene calls are TRBV2 and TRBJ1-1, with no clear D. Trimming took 5 bases from V and 1 from J, leaving 8 bases between them. CDR1 SNHLY and CDR2 FYNNEI come from the germline V gene. This CDR3 has 13 residues. The CDR3 DNA reads as TGTGCCAGCAGTTCCACTCGGAACACTGAAGCTTTCTTT. Translating it yields CASSSTRNTEAFF.

The chain is built from TRBV6-6 and TRBJ1-6; 7 bases are a match to TRBD1. The CDR3 has 13 amino acids. Germline loops: CDR1 MNHNY, CDR2 SVGAGI (reference sequence). Trimming removed 7 bases from V and 8 bases from J; junction bases left unmatched: 5. For the CDR3, the DNA is TGTGCCAGCACATATACAGGGGATTCACCCCTCCACTTT. Translated, it gives CASTYTGDSPLHF.

The chain uses TRBV28 and TRBJ2-2, with TRBD2 as a possible D gene (5 bases). The germline V gene encodes CDR1 MDHEN and CDR2 SYDVKM. Trimming took 7 bases from V and 7 from J, leaving 22 bases between them. This CDR3 spans 16 amino acids. The CDR3 nucleotides read TGTGCCAGCAATTACTTGGGTGGGGAAAGCGGCGGGGAGCTGTTTTTT. Protein: CASNYLGGESGGELFF.

The chain employs TRBV11-2 and TRBJ1-3; 8 nucleotides align to TRBD1. This CDR3 is built from 13 residues. V was clipped by 8 bases and J by 4 bases; unmatched bases: 4. Per the germline V gene, CDR1 is SGHAT and CDR2 is FQNNGV. CDR3 coding DNA: TGTGCCAGCCTGACAGGGGTGGGAAACACCATATATTTT. It specifies CASLTGVGNTIYF.

The CDR3 sequence: CASSLRKDRPWETQYF. In nucleotides, the CDR3 is TGTGCCAGCAGCTTAAGGAAGGACAGACCTTGGGAGACCCAGTACTTC. This rearrangement joins TRBV5-6 to TRBJ2-5; possible D gene TRBD1, 6 bases. The CDR3 totals 16 residues. V lost 2 bases to trimming and J lost 5 bases, with 19 bases between them. The germline V gene encodes CDR1 SGHDT and CDR2 YYEEEE.

This chain links TRBV6-5 with TRBJ2-7; D might be TRBD2 (5 bases). This CDR3 region has 13 residues. The germline V and J ends were trimmed by 6 bases and 1 base, with 10 bases remaining between them. Germline V CDR1 and CDR2: MNHEY, SVGAGI. The CDR3 region has the DNA TGTGCCAGCAGGATCCGGGATTCCTACGAGCAGTACTTC. It codes for CASRIRDSYEQYF.

The rearrangement joins TRBV4-1 to TRBJ2-7, with 9 bases aligning to TRBD1. This CDR3 comprises 17 residues. V dropped 3 bases and J dropped 0; count of bases not matched to a gene: 9. Germline CDR1 MGHRA, CDR2 YSYEKL. As DNA, the CDR3 is TGCGCCAGCAGCCAGCAACCGGGACAGGGAAGCTCCTACGAGCAGTACTTC. Translated: CASSQQPGQGSSYEQYF.

This clone was seen a single time. The chain couples TRBV28 to TRBJ1-2; TRBD1 agrees at 8 bases. In germline, CDR1 is MDHEN, CDR2 SYDVKM. The CDR3 has 14 amino acids. V gave up 4 bases and J gave up 13 bases; unmatched junction bases: 14. CDR3 sequence: CASSSQGGLRRGTF. The CDR3 DNA reads TGTGCCAGCAGTTCACAGGGGGGCCTTCGGAGGGGCACCTTC.

This clone was picked up a small number of times. The J gene is TRBJ1-1, the V gene TRBV2; 9 nucleotides match TRBD1. The CDR3 contains 15 residues. With V trimmed by 1 base and J by 1 base, 1 base remained unmatched. Germline-derived CDR1 and CDR2 are SNHLY and FYNNEI. The CDR3 nucleotides are TGTGCCAGCAGTGAAGGGGACAGGGAGAACACTGAAGCTTTCTTT. Protein: CASSEGDRENTEAFF.

V gene TRBV5-5 combines with J gene TRBJ2-4; D is unresolved. The V gene lost 2 bases and the J gene lost 8 bases, with 11 bases spanning the gap. CDR3 size: 13 residues. In germline, CDR1 is SGHKS, CDR2 YYEKEE (reference sequence). The chain's CDR3 is CASSFALMDIQYF. As DNA, the CDR3 is TGTGCCAGCAGCTTTGCACTAATGGACATTCAGTACTTC.

The chain links TRBV4-1 to TRBJ2-3; 7 bases are shared with TRBD2. The J segment lost 6 bases and the V segment lost 6 bases, leaving 9 bases of the junction unmatched. Germline V lookup: CDR1 MGHRA, CDR2 YSYEKL. The CDR3 covers 14 residues. CDR3 residues: CASSLAVLVDTQYF. Here the CDR3 DNA reads TGCGCCAGCAGTCTAGCGGTATTGGTGGATACGCAGTATTTT.

In this sample, this clone turned up a few times. The CDR3 DNA reads as TGTGCCAGCAGCTTGGGGACAGGCAATTACGCTGAAGCTTTCTTT. This translates into CASSLGTGNYAEAFF. This chain uses TRBV5-6 with TRBJ1-1; 7 bases are shared with TRBD1. The length of the CDR3 is 15 residues. Per the germline V gene, CDR1 is SGHDT and CDR2 is YYEEEE. The ends lost 0 bases at V and 6 bases at J; junction bases unmatched: 8.

V usage is TRBV11-2 and J usage is TRBJ1-1, with D unresolved. This CDR3 contains 13 residues. With 1 base removed from V and 4 bases from J, the gap between germline ends came to 7 bases. Germline CDR1 SGHAT, CDR2 FQNNGV. CDR3 region: CASSLGGATEAFF. In nucleotides, the CDR3 is TGTGCCAGCAGCTTAGGAGGTGCCACTGAAGCTTTCTTT.

This clone appeared a single time. The rearrangement links TRBV5-1 to TRBJ2-1; 7 bases are shared with TRBD1. The CDR3 consists of 16 residues. Germline V gene lookup returns CDR1 SGHRS and CDR2 YFSETQ. The J segment lost 3 bases and the V segment lost 0 bases, leaving 6 bases of the junction unmatched. CDR3 amino acids: CASSLAWDRIYNEQFF. The CDR3 nucleotides read TGCGCCAGCAGCTTGGCCTGGGACAGAATCTACAATGAGCAGTTCTTC.

CDR3 coding DNA: TGTGCCAGCAGCTTGGAGGGGACTATTGGGCAAGAGACCCAGTACTTC. Amino acids: CASSLEGTIGQETQYF. The genes are TRBV5-4 and TRBJ2-5; TRBD2 matches at 7 bases. The CDR3 spans 16 residues. The germline V gene encodes CDR1 SGHNT and CDR2 YYREEE (reference sequence). Losses at the gene ends were 0 bases for V and 2 bases for J; bases not matched to a gene: 7.

This clone was recorded once. The chain joins TRBV5-6 to TRBJ1-6, with D unresolved. The CDR3 has 14 amino acids. Germline V gene sequence: CDR1 SGHDT, CDR2 YYEEEE. Trimming left V 1 base short and J 6 bases short, with 8 bases between. The CDR3 reads CASSLSKANSPLHF. CDR3 bases: TGTGCCAGCAGCTTGAGCAAAGCTAATTCACCCCTCCACTTT.

The chain is built from TRBV9 and TRBJ2-2, with 7 positions matching TRBD2. This CDR3 region has 14 residues. Losses at the gene ends were 4 bases for V and 5 bases for J; bases not matched to a gene: 5. CDR1 SGDLS and CDR2 YYNGEE come from the germline V gene. The CDR3 here is CASSLSGWTGELFF. The DNA for the CDR3 is TGTGCCAGCAGCCTTAGCGGGTGGACCGGGGAGCTGTTTTTT.

There are a few counts of this clone. The chain's CDR3 is CASSEDRAYEQYF. The CDR3 DNA reads TGTGCCAGCAGTGAAGACAGGGCCTACGAGCAGTACTTC. This rearrangement joins TRBV11-2 to TRBJ2-5; 7 bases line up with TRBD1. The J call may be incorrect, as the DNA end agrees better with TRBJ2-7. Germline-derived CDR1 and CDR2 are SGHAT and FQNNGV. The CDR3 contains 13 residues.